The 11 T cell receptor beta chains reported below all come from one sample, sequenced in a study of beta chain features in type 1 diabetes. Reverse transcription of all isolated RNA meant that expressed TCRB transcripts were sequenced. Measured with immunoSEQ multiplex PCR; TCRdb has only the in-frame clones, and not every one. The sample consists of almost 350,000 clones, under 8.5% of them appearing once. The sequenced sample was central memory CD4+ T cells from blood. The receptors originated from a woman aged 18 to 35 in good health.

This clone was counted a few times. The gene calls are TRBV7-2 and TRBJ2-2; 8 bases agree with TRBD2. This CDR3 has 17 amino acids. Germline CDR1 SGHTA, CDR2 FQGNSA. The V gene end was trimmed by 0 bases and the J gene end by 5 bases; junction bases not matched to a gene: 8. CDR3 protein: CASSLALVAGRTGELFF. The CDR3 bases are TGTGCCAGCAGCTTAGCGTTAGTAGCGGGACGAACCGGGGAGCTGTTTTTT.

The J gene is TRBJ2-1, the V gene TRBV2; 7 bases agree with TRBD1. The V segment lost 8 bases and the J segment 4 bases; nucleotides outside the gene matches: 14. The germline CDR1 and CDR2 sequences are SNHLY and FYNNEI. This CDR3 has 16 amino acids. CDR3 region: CASGRQGGVTYNEQFF. The CDR3 DNA is TGTGCCAGCGGACGACAGGGTGGTGTGACGTACAATGAGCAGTTCTTC.

The genes are TRBV7-9 and TRBJ1-4; D possibly corresponds to TRBD1 (5 bases). Trimming removed 5 bases at V and 5 bases at J, with 15 bases between. The CDR3 sequence is 15 residues long. Looked up from germline, CDR1 is SEHNR and CDR2 is FQNEAQ (reference sequence). CDR3 bases: TGTGCCAGCAGCCAAGAGGGACGGAAAAATGAAAAACTGTTTTTT. Translated: CASSQEGRKNEKLFF.

There are a few counts of this clone. The V call is TRBV28, the J call TRBJ1-5; D remains unclear. Trimming took off 4 bases at V and 5 bases at J, with 18 bases between the two ends. Germline CDR1 reads MDHEN; CDR2 reads SYDVKM. The CDR3 has 16 residues. The CDR3: CASSWDRARRDQPQHF. The CDR3 nucleotides read TGTGCCAGCAGTTGGGATCGGGCTAGGCGCGATCAGCCCCAGCATTTT.

Comment on this clone: The sample holds other DNA sequences that translate to the same CDR3. This chain links TRBV5-1 with TRBJ2-7; maybe TRBD1 (5 bases). The germline V and J ends were trimmed by 4 bases and 2 bases, with 13 bases remaining between them. The CDR3 is 14 residues long. Germline CDR1 is SGHRS and CDR2 is YFSETQ. The CDR3 spells CASSRGQGAYEQYF. As DNA, the CDR3 is TGCGCCAGCAGCCGAGGACAAGGGGCCTACGAGCAGTACTTC.

The V call is TRBV19, the J call TRBJ1-5; D is unresolved. CDR1 and CDR2 from the germline V gene are LNHDA and SQIVND (reference sequence). Trimming cost V 4 bases and J 5 bases, with 12 bases left between them. The length of the CDR3 is 14 residues. As DNA, the CDR3 is TGTGCCAGTAGTAGTGCGCCAGTTTATCAGCCCCAGCATTTT. Translation: CASSSAPVYQPQHF.

The chain is built from TRBV5-1 and TRBJ2-2, with 8 bases fitting TRBD1. Per germline, CDR1 SGHRS and CDR2 YFSETQ. The junction had 13 bases not matched to a gene; V was cut back by 7 bases and J by 5 bases. The CDR3 loop spans 16 amino acids. The CDR3 DNA reads TGCGCCAGCTCCCGGGGGACAGGACTTATGACCGGGGAGCTGTTTTTT. Encoded protein: CASSRGTGLMTGELFF. Together with reference TRBV5-1 and TRBJ2-2, the CDR3 gives the full variable domain: KAGVTQTPRYLIKTRGQQVTLSCSPISGHRSVSWYQQTPGQGLQFLFEYFSETQRNKGNFPGRFSGRQFSNSRSEMNVSTLELGDSALYLCASSRGTGLMTGELFFGEGSRLTVL.

This chain links TRBV4-1 with TRBJ2-1; the D is unclear. Germline CDR1 is MGHRA and CDR2 is YSYEKL. The V end was cut by 3 bases, the J end by 0 bases, with 9 bases between. CDR3 length: 15 residues. The CDR3 protein is CASSHASSSYNEQFF. The CDR3, as DNA: TGCGCCAGCAGCCATGCCTCGAGCTCCTACAATGAGCAGTTCTTC.

This clone has more than one count but fewer than ten. The V and J genes are TRBV7-3 and TRBJ2-7, with D possibly called TRBD1 or TRBD2 (5 bases each). CDR1 is SGHTA and CDR2 is FQGTGA in the germline V gene. The CDR3 is 14 amino acids. V lost 2 bases, J lost 4 bases, and 12 bases lay in between. The chain's CDR3 is CASSLGDGGYEQYF. The CDR3 region has the DNA TGTGCCAGCAGCTTAGGGGACGGTGGTTACGAGCAGTACTTC.

This clone was seen more than once but under ten times. V is TRBV6-6 and J is TRBJ2-3; D is unclear. CDR3 length: 13 amino acids. The V gene lost 4 bases and the J gene lost 5 bases, with 10 bases spanning the gap. In germline, CDR1 is MNHNY, CDR2 SVGAGI (reference sequence). The CDR3 nucleotides are TGTGCCAGCAGTTTGATGGGTGGAGATACGCAGTATTTT. Translation gives CASSLMGGDTQYF.

Points on this clone: The sample holds other DNA sequences that translate to the same CDR3. The chain recombines TRBV18 with TRBJ2-5; D ambiguous. Germline V gene data show CDR1 as KGHSH and CDR2 as LQKENI. The length of the CDR3 is 11 residues. Trimming shortened V by 2 bases and J by 4 bases, and 2 bases separated the two germline ends. The CDR3 DNA follows: TGTGCCAGCTCACCAGGAGAGACCCAGTACTTC. Amino acids: CASSPGETQYF. The whole variable domain, remainder taken from reference TRBV18 and TRBJ2-5, is NAGVMQNPRHLVRRRGQEARLRCSPMKGHSHVYWYRQLPEEGLKFMVYLQKENIIDESGMPKERFSAEFPKEGPSILRIQQVVRGDSAAYFCASSPGETQYFGPGTRLLVL.